The T cell receptor (beta chain) under discussion was sequenced for a study of prognosis after radiotherapy for stage I lung cancer (dated by TCRdb to the early 2020s). For the wider study: Between April 2018 and January 2019, over 15 patients with stage I NSCLC were enrolled in Nanjing, China. Some 15 patients presented with newly diagnosed primary stage I lung tumors, and a few carried oligometastatic NSCLC following surgical resection of the primary tumor. All patients were considered medically inoperable, owing to comorbidities in roughly 11 and refusal of surgery in about seven. The cohort included 10 to 15 men and several women, with a median age of about 79 years and a range of roughly 53 to 90 years. On tumor histology, roughly 11 patients had adenocarcinoma and about seven had squamous cell carcinoma. SBRT was given in 3 to 5 fractions with a biologically effective dose of at least 100 Gy, using image-guided IMRT or VMAT. In every patient, SBRT was given without any concurrent therapy. After SBRT, distant metastases developed in about 20% of the 19 patients at a median of 7 months, while the remaining 15 patients had no significant progression. The study profiled peripheral blood TCR beta repertoires from stage I NSCLC patients before and after stereotactic body radiotherapy and related them to distant failure. The study took one blood sample before SBRT and one after SBRT from each of some 20 patients and sequenced all 40 or so samples.

Two rounds of multiplex PCR on genomic DNA were used to amplify the TCR beta CDR3 region. In the first round of PCR, primers specific to each TRBV and TRBJ gene were used, and the primer sequences are filed in Chinese patent CN105087789A. Universal primers were used in the second PCR round. The Roche High Pure PCR Template Preparation Kit was used to extract genomic DNA from frozen PBMCs. Libraries were sequenced paired-end with 151 bp reads on an Illumina HiSeq 3000. The study's processing was this. CutAdapt was used to remove raw reads lacking the multiplex PCR primer sequences. PEAR was used to merge high-quality paired reads into contigs. By aligning each contig to reference sequences, MiXCR assigned the TRB V, D and J gene segments to that contig. To remove sequencing errors, CDR3 sequences were clustered according to base quality and sequence similarity. Shannon entropy, normalized by the natural log of the productive TCR sequence number, served as the measure of diversity. Clonality was computed as one minus the ratio of Shannon entropy to the natural log of the number of unique clonotypes. Using the Youden index from ROC curves, the researchers picked the repertoire-metric cut-offs for progression-free survival, and all analyses were carried out in R 3.5.3. TCRdb took the public reads, trimmed them with fastp at Q25, ran MiXCR for clone calling and kept in-frame beta chains. All rows with the same CDR3 protein become a single entry with the most common DNA and genes. TCRdb's processing, not the authors', yielded these V and J calls. The sample records 30,000 or so distinct CDR3 sequences, more than 25% of which are singletons. Jointly, the top ten make up about 12% of the sample.

Concerning this clonotype itself: The target of this receptor is not known. The sample holds no much larger clone one base away, and base qualities are not on file.

The full study reports these points: No adjustment for multiple comparisons was applied to any of the reported P values. TRBV and TRBJ usage frequencies reportedly varied with metastasis status, involving two V genes at baseline and several V and two J genes after SBRT. Unique TCR clone counts fell after SBRT (median about 9,700 before versus about 7,100 after; Wilcoxon paired P=0.011). Whether the expanded TCR clones were tumor-specific was not determined. The study was limited by its small cohort and short follow-up, and the findings require independent validation. Post-SBRT Shannon entropy and its change from baseline were lower in patients who developed distant metastases; baseline Shannon entropy was not associated with metastases.

Taken from cysteine to phenylalanine, the CDR3 has 14 residues. Only the CDR3 part of the read is kept: 42 bases, read in frame from the first base. V is pruned by 10 bases and J by 3 bases, leaving 10 bases of the junction without a gene match. Taken from the germline V gene, the CDR1 and CDR2 loops are ENHRY and SYGVKD. All patients had node-negative disease on CT and PET/CT, and none had a history of other malignancies or prior chemotherapy or radiotherapy. At each of two time points, roughly 6.3 milliliters of peripheral venous blood were collected in EDTA tubes. Ficoll-Paque Plus density-gradient centrifugation was used to isolate PBMCs. Right after collection, samples were kept at -80 degrees C until analysis.

The sequence derives from a donor over 45 with non-small cell lung cancer. The rearrangement joined TRBV10-3 to TRBJ2-3, and TRBD1 matches 7 of the central bases. The sequences come from PBMCs, collected before or after stereotactic body radiation therapy (not recorded which). The bases are TGTGCCACCTTAGACAGGGTTGGAACAGATACGCAGTATTTT. This sequence encodes CATLDRVGTDTQYF.